Listed below are T cell receptor beta chains from one sample, sequenced in a study of shared clonotypes between healthy human individuals. The data were produced by immunoSEQ multiplex PCR, yet TCRdb's version contains in-frame clones alone and is incomplete. The table has about a million clones, around 74% seen once. Sequenced sample: memory CD4+ T cells sorted from blood. All receptors come from a man aged 18 to 29 in good health. Each CDR3 is given with its conserved first and last residue. Each record gives: V gene, J gene, clone size, D gene, CDR3 protein, CDR3 DNA. A D gene is named only where the DNA matches it firmly. Not all rows give a size; the values are once, few, many and, for expanded clones, a class.

>TRBV30|TRBJ1-4|once|-
CAWSPGGGEKLFF
TGTGCCTGGAGTCCCGGTGGGGGCGAAAAACTGTTTTTT
>TRBV2|TRBJ1-4|many|TRBD1
CASSPGQGIEKLFF
TGTGCCAGCAGTCCGGGACAGGGTATTGAAAAACTGTTTTTT
>TRBV10-3|TRBJ2-1|few|-
CAISEMVSEQFF
TGTGCCATCAGTGAGATGGTCAGTGAGCAGTTCTTC
>TRBV4-3|TRBJ2-1|-|-
CASSQRVSDEQFF
TGCGCCAGCAGCCAAAGGGTTAGCGATGAGCAGTTCTTC
>TRBV10-1|TRBJ2-5|-|-
CASSDSQETQYF
TGCGCCAGCAGTGACTCCCAAGAGACCCAGTACTTC
>TRBV11-3|TRBJ2-1|-|TRBD2
CASSLGGGDNEQFF
TGTGCCAGCAGCTTGGGCGGGGGGGATAATGAGCAGTTCTTC
>TRBV5-1|TRBJ2-3|-|-
CASSLDSGSDTQYF
TGCGCCAGCAGCTTGGACAGCGGTTCAGATACGCAGTATTTT
>TRBV10-2|TRBJ1-5|-|-
CASSESTAGGNQPQHF
TGCGCCAGCAGTGAGTCGACGGCTGGTGGCAATCAGCCCCAGCATTTT
>TRBV9|TRBJ2-2|-|-
CASSVGGVKDGELFF
TGTGCCAGCAGCGTAGGCGGGGTAAAGGACGGGGAGCTGTTTTTT
>TRBV10-2|TRBJ2-1|many|TRBD2
CASSESTGLAGKTNEQFF
TGCGCCAGCAGTGAGTCGACTGGACTAGCGGGAAAAACAAATGAGCAGTTCTTC
>TRBV7-8|TRBJ2-2|-|TRBD2
CASSLGGSGTFTGELFF
TGTGCCAGCAGCTTAGGTGGTAGCGGGACGTTCACCGGGGAGCTGTTTTTT
>TRBV28|TRBJ1-2|-|TRBD1
CASSSGGGAGYGYTF
TGTGCCAGCAGCTCTGGAGGGGGCGCAGGCTATGGCTACACCTTC
>TRBV6-6|TRBJ2-2|-|-
CASSYLEGELFF
TGTGCCAGCAGTTACTTGGAAGGGGAGCTGTTTTTT
>TRBV10-2|TRBJ1-1|few|-
CASSGTTEAFF
TGCGCCAGCAGTGGGACAACTGAAGCTTTCTTT
>TRBV5-1|TRBJ1-6|few|TRBD1
CASSTTGQGNSPLHF
TGCGCCAGCAGCACAACCGGACAGGGAAATTCACCCCTCCACTTT
>TRBV9|TRBJ2-7|-|-
CASSRGSQVPYEQYF
TGTGCCAGCAGTAGGGGTTCACAGGTACCCTACGAGCAGTACTTC
>TRBV4-2|TRBJ2-4|once|TRBD2
CASSQERLAGGSNIQYF
TGTGCCAGCAGCCAAGAAAGACTAGCGGGGGGGTCAAACATTCAGTACTTC